These T cell receptor beta chains were read from a single sample in a study of OX40 agonist ivuxolimab in advanced cancers. Measured with immunoSEQ multiplex PCR; TCRdb has only the in-frame clones, and not every one. This repertoire shows some 60,000 clones, around 93% found once; its top ten account for 12%. The starting material was CD4+ or CD8+ T cells sorted from blood, obtained in a trial of the OX40 agonist ivuxolimab. Receptors originate from an adult with an advanced solid tumor such as melanoma, head and neck, liver or kidney cancer. The CDR3 runs from the conserved cysteine through the conserved F or W. The D gene is left open where the match is weak. Clone size is stated in some rows and not others, as once, few, many or a class when expanded.

d_call clone_size j_call v_call cdr3_nt cdr3_aa
- - TRBJ2-1 TRBV19 TGTGCCAGTAGTATAGCGACCCGGGACTGGTACAATGAGCAGTTCTTC CASSIATRDWYNEQFF
- - TRBJ2-5 TRBV11-2 TGTGCCAGCAGCTTAGGTGCGGGGCTGGACGGAGAGACCCAGTACTTC CASSLGAGLDGETQYF
- - TRBJ1-3 TRBV7-6 TGTGCCAGCAGCTTAGGGGGAGGGTTTGGATCTGGAAACACCATATATTTT CASSLGGGFGSGNTIYF
- - TRBJ1-5 TRBV6-1 TGTGCCAGCTTGGACGGACAATATAGCAATCAGCCCCAGCATTTT CASLDGQYSNQPQHF
TRBD1 - TRBJ2-3 TRBV19 TGTGCCAGTAGTATACGTTTACAGGGGCACCCGCAGTATTTT CASSIRLQGHPQYF
TRBD1 - TRBJ1-1 TRBV9 TGTGCCAGCAGCGGCAGGGACAGCAGCACTGAAGCTTTCTTT CASSGRDSSTEAFF
TRBD1 - TRBJ1-5 TRBV27 TGTGCCAGCAGGGGGACAGGGGGCGCCGATTTCTATCAGCCCCAGCATTTT CASRGTGGADFYQPQHF
- - TRBJ1-1 TRBV25-1 TGTGCCAGCAGTGACCCCGGGGGAAACACTGAAGCTTTCTTT CASSDPGGNTEAFF
TRBD2 - TRBJ2-1 TRBV27 TGTGCCAGCAGTTTAGGGGCTAGCGGGACGAATGAGCAGTTCTTC CASSLGASGTNEQFF
TRBD2 - TRBJ2-7 TRBV29-1 TGCAGCGTGGTGACTAGCGGGAGAGGCTACGAGCAGTACTTC CSVVTSGRGYEQYF
- - TRBJ2-3 TRBV4-3 TGCGCCAGCAGCCCGGAGGGCACAGATACGCAGTATTTT CASSPEGTDTQYF
- - TRBJ1-2 TRBV16 TGTGCCAGCAGCCCAATCGGGCTTAACTATGGCTACACCTTC CASSPIGLNYGYTF
- - TRBJ2-2 TRBV12-5 TGTGCTAGTGGTCCCTCAGGGGTGATAAACACCGGGGAGCTGTTTTTT CASGPSGVINTGELFF
- once TRBJ1-5 TRBV28 TGTGCCAGCAGTTTACCCATACATCAGCCCCAGCATTTT CASSLPIHQPQHF
- - TRBJ2-1 TRBV7-6 TGTGCCAGCAGCTTACTCACGCAAATGGCGGAGTCCTACAATGAGCAGTTCTTC CASSLLTQMAESYNEQFF
- - TRBJ2-1 TRBV28 TGTGCCAGCAGCCCCGCAGGGAATGAGCAGTTCTTC CASSPAGNEQFF
- - TRBJ2-7 TRBV5-1 TGCGCCAGCAGCTTGGATGGGGGGTCCAACGAGCAGTACTTC CASSLDGGSNEQYF
- - TRBJ2-1 TRBV6-1 TGTGCCAGCACCCAAGGTAGGAACAATGAGCAGTTCTTC CASTQGRNNEQFF
- once TRBJ2-7 TRBV7-8 TGTGCCAGCAGCTTAGCGCTGGAACAGGGAACAAGCTCCTACGAGCAGTACTTC CASSLALEQGTSSYEQYF
- - TRBJ1-5 TRBV27 TGTGCCAGCAGTCTCCGTGGGGGAGGCAATCAGCCCCAGCATTTT CASSLRGGGNQPQHF
- - TRBJ1-1 TRBV28 TGTGCCAGCAGTTTATTAACGCGGCTAGCCCAGAGAAACACTGAAGCTTTCTTT CASSLLTRLAQRNTEAFF
- once TRBJ2-2 TRBV19 TGTGCCAGTACAACGAACTCCTTCACGGGGCCCGGGGAGCTGTTTTTT CASTTNSFTGPGELFF
- - TRBJ1-6 TRBV7-9 TGTGCCAGCAGCCGCCGTACGGGTTCCTATAATTCACCCCTCCACTTT CASSRRTGSYNSPLHF
- - TRBJ2-2 TRBV9 TGTGCCAGCAGCCCTGCTCCCGGGGAGCTGTTTTTT CASSPAPGELFF
TRBD2 - TRBJ2-3 TRBV28 TGTGCCAGCACCCTAACGGTGGCGGGAGGGAAGACAGATACGCAGTATTTT CASTLTVAGGKTDTQYF
- - TRBJ2-7 TRBV27 TGTGCCAGCAGCGGCGGCTACGAGCAGTACTTC CASSGGYEQYF
TRBD1 - TRBJ2-1 TRBV7-6 TGTGCCAGCAGCTTAGTACGGGCAGGGGGCCTCTATGAGCAGTTCTTC CASSLVRAGGLYEQFF
- - TRBJ2-5 TRBV27 TGTGCCAGCAGATTAGGGTCCACGCAGTACTTC CASRLGSTQYF
- - TRBJ1-1 TRBV6-1 TGTGCCAGCAGTGAATTAGGACAGACGAACACTGAAGCTTTCTTT CASSELGQTNTEAFF